This is a list of T cell receptor beta chains from one sample in a study of T cells in Graves' hyperthyroidism and ophthalmopathy. Each CDR3 protein gets one entry after TCRdb re-called the multiplex PCR reads with MiXCR. The table has under 750,000 distinct CDR3 sequences, about 19% seen once. The sample taken for sequencing was blood. The receptors here all came from a woman between 50 and 59 years old with Graves' hyperthyroidism that later progressed to Graves' ophthalmopathy. Each CDR3 is given with its conserved first and last residue. A D gene is named only where the DNA matches it firmly. Some rows have no size entry. The others give once, few or many, or a class for an expanded clone.

clone_size,d_call,v_call,j_call,cdr3_aa,cdr3_nt
many,TRBD1,TRBV5-1,TRBJ1-2,CASSFEGGFGYTF,TGCGCCAGCAGCTTTGAAGGGGGCTTTGGCTACACCTTC
many,.,TRBV7-2,TRBJ1-1,CASSLSGTNTEAFF,TGTGCCAGCAGCTTATCCGGGACGAACACTGAAGCTTTCTTT
few,TRBD1,TRBV5-6,TRBJ1-4,CASSSGQGRTNEKLFF,TGTGCCAGCAGCTCGGGACAGGGCAGAACTAATGAAAAACTGTTTTTT
few,.,TRBV5-1,TRBJ2-7,CASSSGLGPYEQYF,TGCGCCAGCAGCTCGGGACTGGGACCCTACGAGCAGTACTTC
many,TRBD2,TRBV5-1,TRBJ2-1,CASSWGLAHSYNEQFF,TGCGCCAGCAGCTGGGGACTAGCCCACTCCTACAATGAGCAGTTCTTC
many,.,TRBV7-9,TRBJ2-3,CASSPNGGYRDKDTQYF,TGTGCCAGCAGCCCAAATGGGGGCTACAGGGATAAAGATACGCAGTATTTT
many,.,TRBV5-1,TRBJ2-3,CASGHNPRTDTQYF,TGCGCCAGCGGCCACAACCCCCGGACAGATACGCAGTATTTT
few,.,TRBV29-1,TRBJ1-3,CSGRDSGNTIYF,TGCAGCGGTCGGGACTCTGGAAACACCATATATTTT
.,.,TRBV18,TRBJ1-2,CASSPSQANYGYTF,TGTGCCAGCTCACCAAGCCAGGCAAACTATGGCTACACCTTC
few,TRBD2,TRBV30,TRBJ2-5,CAWSVGVGTSGGPETQYF,TGTGCCTGGAGCGTCGGAGTGGGGACTAGCGGGGGTCCGGAGACCCAGTACTTC
many,.,TRBV3-1,TRBJ1-2,CASSPGTSNYGYTF,TGTGCCAGCAGCCCCGGGACAAGCAACTATGGCTACACCTTC
many,.,TRBV3-1,TRBJ2-3,CASSQDHRTDTQYF,TGTGCCAGCAGCCAAGATCACCGCACAGATACGCAGTATTTT
.,.,TRBV4-1,TRBJ2-5,CASSQDLQTQYF,TGCGCCAGCAGCCAAGATCTACAGACCCAGTACTTC
few,.,TRBV4-2,TRBJ2-5,CASSQDEAKETQYF,TGTGCCAGCAGCCAAGATGAGGCCAAAGAGACCCAGTACTTC
many,.,TRBV12-3/TRBV12-4,TRBJ1-1,CASSPGRRNTEAFF,TGTGCCAGCAGTCCCGGACGGAGGAACACTGAAGCTTTCTTT
many,.,TRBV12-3/TRBV12-4,TRBJ1-5,CASMRAGDQPQHF,TGTGCCAGCATGCGGGCAGGGGATCAGCCCCAGCATTTT
.,.,TRBV10-3,TRBJ1-5,CAISVDGNQPQHF,TGTGCCATCAGTGTGGACGGCAATCAGCCCCAGCATTTT
.,.,TRBV2,TRBJ1-4,CASSDTDTTNEKLFF,TGTGCCAGCAGTGACACAGATACAACTAATGAAAAACTGTTTTTT
few,.,TRBV6-1,TRBJ1-2,CASSESTNGYTF,TGTGCCAGCAGTGAATCTACCAACGGCTACACCTTC
few,.,TRBV29-1,TRBJ1-4,CSANGRANEKLFF,TGCAGCGCCAATGGGAGGGCTAATGAAAAACTGTTTTTT
few,TRBD1,TRBV10-2,TRBJ1-2,CASSGTGSYGYTF,TGCGCCAGCAGTGGGACAGGGTCCTATGGCTACACCTTC
.,.,TRBV19,TRBJ2-1,CASSINPASSYNEQFF,TGTGCCAGTAGTATTAACCCGGCAAGCTCCTACAATGAGCAGTTCTTC